The present T cell receptor (beta chain) was sequenced within a study of identical twins. The study, taken as a whole, reports: The models gave estimates that fell short of the out-of-frame TCR alpha sharing seen in monozygotic twins. Zero-insertion analyses might be partly confounded by invariant T cells like MAIT and iNKT. For out-of-frame beta sequences, excess twin sharing was weaker.

On this clonotype itself: As yet, its antigen is unknown.

TCRdb re-called the 5' RACE reads with MiXCR, one entry per CDR3 protein. The table has some 900,000 distinct CDR3 sequences, roughly 12% seen once; the top ten hold around 1.5%. This sample also appeared in a second study, on yellow fever vaccine responses in identical twins.

The sequencing input was PBMCs. The TCR sequence derives from a young woman in good health.

CDR3 sequence (DNA): TGTGCCAGCTCACCCTCCGGGGGGGCAACCAATGAGCAGTTCTTC. It specifies CASSPSGGATNEQFF. This chain links TRBV18 with TRBJ2-1, with 8 positions matching TRBD2. CDR1 and CDR2 from the germline V gene are KGHSH and LQKENI. The CDR3 runs 15 residues. J gave up 6 bases and V 3 bases, and 7 bases lay outside the gene matches.